Listed below are T cell receptor beta chains from one sample, sequenced in a study of T cell responses to AZD1222 COVID-19 vaccine. Here immunoSEQ multiplex PCR was the method, and the copy in TCRdb shows in-frame clones only, minus some. The data show more than 150,000 clones, 88% seen once. This material consisted of peripheral blood, taken 28 days after the second AZD1222 dose. These receptors originate from an adult who received the AZD1222 COVID-19 vaccine. The conserved cysteine and the conserved F or W are not part of the CDR3 here.

TRBV6-4	TRBJ1-1	ASSDTGVTEAF
TRBV11-3	TRBJ2-1	ASSPGHVYNEQF
TRBV6-5	TRBJ2-7	ASTQVGEQY
TRBV5-4	TRBJ2-7	ASRSAGGLTAQY
TRBV4-2	TRBJ1-1	ASSQEFSPKTEAF
TRBV10-1	TRBJ2-5	ASSPPGRGNWETQY
TRBV4-3	TRBJ1-2	ASSQETGGNYGYT
TRBV19	TRBJ2-1	ASRTLYEQF
TRBV4-1	TRBJ2-7	ASSQVDEQY
TRBV7-2	TRBJ2-7	ASSWATSGTGEQY
TRBV2	TRBJ2-7	ASSEARTGLWVN
TRBV6-1	TRBJ2-1	ASSDGTSGSLGEQF
TRBV7-2	TRBJ1-1	ASSRVWEGTEAF
TRBV6-1	TRBJ2-3	ASSAPRGLRTDTQY
TRBV30	TRBJ2-1	AWKPPRTSGSNEQF
TRBV28	TRBJ2-7	ASRPPGQGYEQY
TRBV18	TRBJ2-2	ASSLVRSGLNTGELF
TRBV15	TRBJ2-3	ATSRDRNTIYTDTQY
TRBV28	TRBJ2-7	ASTRRLVAYEQY
TRBV4-1	TRBJ2-1	ASSQSPAGGYNEQF
TRBV6-5	TRBJ2-7	ASSRGGGIYEQY
TRBV7-8	TRBJ1-5	AGQDSNQPQH
TRBV11-3	TRBJ2-5	ASSLEFLQGRQETQY
TRBV7-2	TRBJ2-3	ASSSSAMDTQY
TRBV2	TRBJ1-4	ATTPRRGKTNEKLF
TRBV6-5	TRBJ2-7	ASWDRFYEQY
TRBV6-2/TRBV6-3	TRBJ2-7	ASSMTGLAVSGQY
TRBV4-2	TRBJ1-1	ASSQDQGARTEAF
TRBV24-1	TRBJ2-1	ATSSGTGWYNEQF
TRBV7-8	TRBJ1-5	ASTAGEYSNQPQH
TRBV15	TRBJ2-3	ATSRDSNTDTQY
TRBV5-4	TRBJ2-1	ASSLPAGGIYNEQF
TRBV5-1	TRBJ2-7	ASSGGTGYDEQY
TRBV6-8	TRBJ2-7	ASSYPTPGAGDGYEQY
TRBV27	TRBJ2-7	ASSRPGQHYEQY
TRBV19	TRBJ2-1	ASNPGLHYNEQF
TRBV27	TRBJ2-3	ASSLRDTQY
TRBV10-1	TRBJ2-7	ASSESGPGGRTYEQY
TRBV6-7	TRBJ1-2	ASRRRQPFGGGYT
TRBV18	TRBJ1-2	ASSPGVGQGANYGYT
TRBV19	TRBJ1-6	ASMGQGDSPLH
TRBV4-1	TRBJ2-2	ASSHREAHTLNTGELF
TRBV28	TRBJ1-4	ASSGEGPNEKLF
TRBV30	TRBJ1-5	AWSQGEDQPQH
TRBV28	TRBJ1-6	ASTRDTGVNSPLH
TRBV6-5	TRBJ2-7	ASSYRPDYLYEQY
TRBV28	TRBJ2-7	ASGPPGQGIGEQY
TRBV10-3	TRBJ2-7	AILTGGGSVGEQY
TRBV4-2	TRBJ2-1	ASSQDPSGSFGNEQF
TRBV10-3	TRBJ1-1	ATEGQENTEAF
TRBV24-1	TRBJ2-7	ATSDGVSSGRGDEQY
TRBV19	TRBJ2-7	ASSMGLTYEQY
TRBV6-5	TRBJ2-2	ASTPQGTNTGELF
TRBV7-2	TRBJ2-7	ASSPPGHAYEQY
TRBV4-1	TRBJ2-3	ASSRTWDSTDTQY
TRBV27	TRBJ2-3	ASRLRQERADTQY
TRBV27	TRBJ2-3	ASSLSRLTDTQY
TRBV5-4	TRBJ1-1	ASSAGQRNTEAF
TRBV3-1/TRBV3-2	TRBJ2-2	ASSPTSGSTNTGELF
TRBV5-4	TRBJ2-1	ASSRGTGGENEQF